This is a list of T cell receptor beta chains from one sample in a study of T cell responses to AZD1222 COVID-19 vaccine. Clones were read by immunoSEQ multiplex PCR, and TCRdb kept only the in-frame ones, dropping some. The data contain over 110,000 clones, roughly nine tenths of them singletons. This sample comprised peripheral blood, obtained 28 days after the second AZD1222 dose. All receptors derive from an adult who received the AZD1222 COVID-19 vaccine. The CDR3 runs from the conserved cysteine through the conserved F or W. A D gene is named only where the DNA matches it firmly. Only part of the rows carry a size: once, few, many, or a class if the clone is expanded.

V	D	size	J	DNA	CDR3
TRBV5-8	-	-	TRBJ2-3	TGTGCCAGCAGCTTGGGCAAACTAGCTTCAGGAGATACGCAGTATTTT	CASSLGKLASGDTQYF
TRBV19	-	-	TRBJ1-5	TGTGCCAGTAGTATAGTCGGCGGTAGCAATCAGCCCCAGCATTTT	CASSIVGGSNQPQHF
TRBV21-1	-	-	TRBJ2-4	TGTGCCAGACAGGGTACCAAAAGGCAACGGTCCAAAAACATTCAGTACTTC	CARQGTKRQRSKNIQYF
TRBV4-1	-	-	TRBJ2-3	TGCGCCAGCAGCCTCGTCGCAGGGAGAACAGATACGCAGTATTTT	CASSLVAGRTDTQYF
TRBV28	-	few	TRBJ2-2	TGTGCCAGCCTCCGAGGGCGGATGGGCCTCACGAACACCGGGGAGCTGTTTTTT	CASLRGRMGLTNTGELFF
TRBV5-6	TRBD2	-	TRBJ2-7	TGTGCCAGCAGCTTGGGGCTAGCGGGAGTTTACGAGCAGTACTTC	CASSLGLAGVYEQYF
TRBV6-5	-	-	TRBJ2-1	TGTGCCAGCATGGGCTACAATGAGCAGTTCTTC	CASMGYNEQFF
TRBV7-9	-	once	TRBJ1-2	TGTGCCAGCAGCTTAGGGGAAATGCGTGGCTACACCTTC	CASSLGEMRGYTF
TRBV6-1	-	-	TRBJ2-3	TGTGCCAGCAGTGATACTAGGAGTACAGATACGCAGTATTTT	CASSDTRSTDTQYF
TRBV5-1	-	-	TRBJ1-2	TGCGCCAGCAGAACCGGGACGGCCTTCTATGGCTACACCTTC	CASRTGTAFYGYTF
TRBV30	-	-	TRBJ1-1	TGTGCCTGGAGTGTACCCGGGAACACTGAAGCTTTCTTT	CAWSVPGNTEAFF
TRBV7-3	-	once	TRBJ2-5	TGTGCCAGCAGCCCCCCAGGGGAAGAGACCCAGTACTTC	CASSPPGEETQYF
TRBV4-1	-	-	TRBJ2-2	TGCGCCAGCAGCCAACTCCTCCAACGTCCCGGGGAGCTGTTTTTT	CASSQLLQRPGELFF
TRBV7-8	TRBD1	-	TRBJ1-6	TGTGCCAGCAGCTTTAGACAGGGGGCGATTAGGACCTATAATTCACCCCTCCACTTT	CASSFRQGAIRTYNSPLHF
TRBV15	TRBD1	-	TRBJ1-1	TGTGCCACCAGCAGAGATCAAAGGGACAGGGTGGGGAACACTGAAGCTTTCTTT	CATSRDQRDRVGNTEAFF
TRBV5-1	-	-	TRBJ2-1	TGCGCCAGCAGTCCAAGGGTTGGGGCCATCTACGATGAGCAGTTCTTC	CASSPRVGAIYDEQFF
TRBV9	-	-	TRBJ2-6	TGTGCCAGCAGCGCGGCCGGGACCGCCCGCTCTGGGGCCAACGTCCTGACTTTC	CASSAAGTARSGANVLTF
TRBV7-2	-	-	TRBJ1-1	TGTGCCAGCAGCTCGCAGACAGGCGTGTCCAGTGAAGCTTTCTTT	CASSSQTGVSSEAFF
TRBV4-2	TRBD1	-	TRBJ2-3	TGTGCCAGCAGCCACGGGGGACAGGGGATTACAGATACGCAGTATTTT	CASSHGGQGITDTQYF
TRBV19	-	-	TRBJ1-1	TGTGCCAGTAGACAGAACAGGCAAGCTTTCTTT	CASRQNRQAFF
TRBV6-4	TRBD1	-	TRBJ1-1	TGTGCCAGCAAGTTTATGACAGGGTCTACTGAAGCTTTCTTT	CASKFMTGSTEAFF
TRBV13	-	-	TRBJ2-1	TGTGCCAGCAGCCCGGACCTTTACAATGAGCAGTTCTTC	CASSPDLYNEQFF
TRBV12-5	TRBD1	-	TRBJ1-1	TGTGCTAGTGGTTTGGAATTTTTGACAGGGGAGTCTTTCTTT	CASGLEFLTGESFF
TRBV7-9	TRBD1	-	TRBJ1-4	TGTGCCAGCAGCCCGGACAGGGGCAGTAATGAAAAACTGTTTTTT	CASSPDRGSNEKLFF
TRBV11-2	-	-	TRBJ2-1	TGTGCCAGCAGCTTTTACGGAGCCTCCTACAATGAGCAGTTCTTC	CASSFYGASYNEQFF
TRBV6-6	TRBD1	-	TRBJ2-2	TGTGCCAGCACCTTCGGACAGGGACAAACCGGGGAGCTGTTTTTT	CASTFGQGQTGELFF
TRBV3-1/TRBV3-2	TRBD1	-	TRBJ2-3	TGTGCCAGCAGCCAAGAGGCAGGGGGTTACACAGATACGCAGTATTTT	CASSQEAGGYTDTQYF
TRBV19	-	-	TRBJ2-6	TGTGCCAGTAGTATTATTCTGCCGCGAGGGGCCAACGTCCTGACTTTC	CASSIILPRGANVLTF